This entry lists 3 T cell receptor beta chains sequenced from one sample in a study of shared clonotypes between healthy human individuals. Produced via immunoSEQ multiplex PCR; TCRdb's table is partial and in-frame only. The data show nearly 1 million clones, with 70% to 85% seen just once and approximately 1.5% held by the top ten. The sequenced material came from memory CD4+ T cells sorted from blood. The subset was: CD45RA-negative fraction. The source of these receptors is a man younger than 30 in good health.

This clone appeared many times. The gene calls are TRBV5-8 and TRBJ1-4; D is uncertain. Germline V CDR1 and CDR2: SGHTS, YDEGEE. This CDR3 region has 15 residues. The germline V and J ends were trimmed by 4 bases and 4 bases, with 14 bases remaining between them. The CDR3 DNA reads as TGTGCCAGCAGCACCACCGGGCCCCTTAATGAAAAACTGTTTTTT. Its translation is CASSTTGPLNEKLFF.

In the case of this clone: Different DNA sequences within this sample yield the same CDR3. V and J are TRBV7-8 and TRBJ2-3; D is unclear. The germline CDR1 and CDR2 sequences are SGHVS and FQNEAQ. V lost 0 bases to trimming and J lost 0 bases, with 7 bases between them. The CDR3 totals 15 residues. The CDR3 DNA reads TGTGCCAGCAGCTTAGCGCTTTCGAGCACAGATACGCAGTATTTT. Its protein is CASSLALSSTDTQYF.

The chain links TRBV7-6 to TRBJ1-1, with D unresolved. CDR3 length: 13 amino acids. Germline CDR1 reads SGHVS; CDR2 reads FNYEAQ. The V end was cut by 2 bases, the J end by 4 bases, with 8 bases between. CDR3: CASSLMSGTEAFF. CDR3 coding DNA: TGTGCCAGCAGCTTAATGTCCGGCACTGAAGCTTTCTTT.